This TCR beta chain was captured in a study of control samples from healthy donors and cancer patients. Generated by immunoSEQ multiplex PCR, the TCRdb table keeps only in-frame clones and is missing some. This table has over 100,000 clones, around 92% appearing once. The germline CDR1 and CDR2 sequences are KGHSH and LQKENI. Trimming removed 3 bases at V and 4 bases at J, with 10 bases between. The CDR3 totals 13 residues. The TCR comes from a woman aged 50 to 60 in good health. Sequencing was carried out using blood. This chain uses TRBV18 with TRBJ2-7; unclear D gene. CDR3 sequence: CASSPGQSYEQYF. The CDR3 bases are TGTGCCAGCTCACCTGGGCAGTCTTACGAGCAGTACTTC.